The 5 T cell receptor beta chains below come from one sample, sequenced in a study of T cell changes during pregnancy in multiple sclerosis. Profiling relied on immunoSEQ multiplex PCR, and the TCRdb table lists in-frame clones only, not all of them. The sample holds approximately 97,000 clones, less than 95% seen once. This specimen was peripheral blood, taken in the second trimester of pregnancy. These receptors all stem from a female donor in good health, enrolled as a control in a pregnancy study.

V usage is TRBV4-2 and J usage is TRBJ1-1; D possibly corresponds to TRBD1 (5 bases). Trimming stripped 2 bases from V and 3 bases from J, with 10 bases between. The CDR3 covers 14 residues. CDR1 is LGHNA, CDR2 YNFKEQ, per germline. The CDR3 region is CASSQRSGDTEAFF. The CDR3 coding sequence is TGTGCCAGCAGCCAAAGATCGGGGGACACTGAAGCTTTCTTT.

The genes are TRBV11-3 and TRBJ1-1; D possibly corresponds to TRBD1 (5 bases). This CDR3 has 15 amino acids. Germline lookup yields CDR1 SGHNT and CDR2 YENEEA. Trimming shortened V by 1 base and J by 0 bases, and 9 bases separated the two germline ends. In DNA, the CDR3 is TGTGCCAGCAGCTTAGCGGGGGAGGTGAACACTGAAGCTTTCTTT. Protein product: CASSLAGEVNTEAFF.

The table lists this clone with a count of one. The V gene is TRBV2, the J gene TRBJ2-1; D uncertain. Germline loops: CDR1 SNHLY, CDR2 FYNNEI. CDR3 size: 13 residues. V gave up 4 bases and J gave up 4 bases, with 8 bases separating them. CDR3 amino acids: CASSGLRYNEQFF. CDR3 DNA: TGTGCCAGCAGTGGCCTGAGATACAATGAGCAGTTCTTC.

The V gene is TRBV27, the J gene TRBJ1-5, with 10 bases fitting TRBD1. Trimming took 6 bases from V and 5 from J; bases not matched to a gene: 7. Germline V lookup: CDR1 MNHEY, CDR2 SMNVEV (reference sequence). The CDR3 is made up of 15 amino acids. The CDR3 protein is CASSRGTGVYQPQHF. CDR3 nucleotides: TGTGCCAGCAGCAGAGGGACAGGGGTGTATCAGCCCCAGCATTTT.

The chain links TRBV6-5 to TRBJ1-1, with a tentative D call TRBD1 (6 bases). Germline V gene sequence: CDR1 MNHEY, CDR2 SVGAGI. V lost 7 bases, J lost 8 bases, and 11 bases lay in between. There are 11 residues in the CDR3. CDR3 in amino acids: CASNRAVEAFF. Written as DNA, the CDR3 is TGTGCCAGCAACAGGGCGGTCGAAGCTTTCTTT.